Shown below are 32 T cell receptor beta chains from a single sample sequenced in a study of shared clonotypes between healthy human individuals. Sequencing was performed with immunoSEQ multiplex PCR; in TCRdb, only in-frame clones are kept and a portion is missing. The top ten hold 0.5% to 0.65% of the sample, which has roughly 1,000,000 clones, approximately 80% seen once. Material: memory CD4+ T cells from PBMCs. As for subset: CD45RA-negative fraction. The receptors originated from a man between 18 and 35 years old in good health. Some clones in this sample may be carry-over from other donors' samples.

The chain recombines TRBV5-4 with TRBJ1-2, with 9 bases that match TRBD1. V trimming: 5 bases; J trimming: 8 bases; junction bases outside the gene matches: 10. Germline V CDR1 and CDR2: SGHNT, YYREEE (reference sequence). CDR3 length equals 14 residues. The CDR3 nucleotides are TGTGCCAGCAGACGGGGGACAGGGAGAGACGGCTACACCTTC. Translation gives CASRRGTGRDGYTF.

The rearrangement links TRBV28 to TRBJ2-7, with TRBD1 matching 8 bases. Per germline, CDR1 MDHEN and CDR2 SYDVKM. There are 17 residues in the CDR3. With 3 bases clipped from V and 3 bases from J, the junction kept 13 bases outside the gene matches. CDR3 sequence: CASSFRAGTGGNYEQYF. CDR3 bases: TGTGCCAGCAGTTTTCGGGCCGGGACAGGAGGGAACTACGAGCAGTACTTC.

The J gene is TRBJ1-5, the V gene TRBV19; D unresolved. From germline, CDR1 is LNHDA and CDR2 SQIVND (reference sequence). This CDR3 spans 12 amino acids. V was shortened by 3 bases and J by 9 bases, with 9 bases between the two germline ends. CDR3 DNA: TGTGCCAGTAGTATTGCGGCTGGGCCCCAGCATTTT. Amino acids: CASSIAAGPQHF.

The chain recombines TRBV7-9 with TRBJ2-7; 7 nucleotides align to TRBD1. CDR1 is SEHNR, CDR2 FQNEAQ, per germline (reference sequence). V shed 5 bases and J 2 bases; nucleotides not matched to a gene: 9. The CDR3 spans 15 residues. Here the CDR3 reads CASSTRNRGPYEQYF. The CDR3 bases are TGTGCCAGCAGCACCCGGAACAGGGGCCCCTACGAGCAGTACTTC.

The chain joins TRBV6-1 to TRBJ1-1, with 7 bases matching TRBD1. This CDR3 spans 15 amino acids. The ends lost 1 base at V and 6 bases at J; junction bases unmatched: 8. CDR1 and CDR2 (germline): MNHNS, SASEGT. This chain's CDR3 is CASSEGRQGGAEAFF. In nucleotides, the CDR3 is TGTGCCAGCAGTGAAGGTCGGCAGGGGGGGGCTGAAGCTTTCTTT.

The rearrangement links TRBV6-1 to TRBJ1-5, with 7 bases matching TRBD1. CDR1 and CDR2 (germline): MNHNS, SASEGT. This CDR3 contains 16 residues. The V segment lost 4 bases and the J segment 1 base; nucleotides outside the gene matches: 7. CDR3 residues: CASSVEVTGSNQPQHF. The CDR3 DNA follows: TGTGCCAGCAGTGTGGAGGTGACAGGGAGCAATCAGCCCCAGCATTTT.

V and J are TRBV2 and TRBJ2-5, with D maybe TRBD1 (6 bases). The CDR3 length is 15 residues. Germline-derived CDR1 and CDR2 are SNHLY and FYNNEI. The ends were cut back, 0 bases at V and 2 bases at J, with 10 bases in the middle. DNA for the CDR3: TGTGCCAGCAGTGAAGCGCTCAGGGGTCAAGAGACCCAGTACTTC. This encodes CASSEALRGQETQYF.

A single count supports this clone. CDR3 in DNA: TGTGCCATCAGTGAGGTCAGGAGGGGCTCCCAGAACACTGAAGCTTTCTTT. Residues: CAISEVRRGSQNTEAFF. The chain employs TRBV10-3 and TRBJ1-1; possible D gene TRBD1, 5 bases. Germline V gene data show CDR1 as ENHRY and CDR2 as SYGVKD. The V gene lost 2 bases and the J gene lost 1 base, with 17 bases spanning the gap. The CDR3 totals 17 residues.

The chain is built from TRBV7-9 and TRBJ2-2; 13 nucleotides match TRBD2. The CDR3 contains 17 residues. V shed 5 bases, J shed 5 bases, and the junction held 8 bases outside the gene matches. Germline CDR1 SEHNR, CDR2 FQNEAQ (reference sequence). The CDR3 here is CASSPKTSGRRTGELFF. As DNA, the CDR3 is TGTGCCAGCAGCCCAAAGACTAGCGGGAGGCGGACCGGGGAGCTGTTTTTT.

There are a few counts of this clone. The CDR3 is CASRGLLSTGELFF. DNA for the CDR3: TGTGCCAGCAGGGGACTACTATCCACCGGGGAGCTGTTTTTT. The chain is built from TRBV2 and TRBJ2-2, with 7 bases that match TRBD2. CDR1 is SNHLY, CDR2 FYNNEI, per germline. The J segment lost 4 bases and the V segment lost 6 bases, leaving 5 bases of the junction unmatched. The CDR3 length is 14 residues. Supplemented by reference TRBV2 and TRBJ2-2, the full variable domain reads EPEVTQTPSHQVTQMGQEVILRCVPISNHLYFYWYRQILGQKVEFLVSFYNNEISEKSEIFDDQFSVERPDGSNFTLKIRSTKLEDSAMYFCASRGLLSTGELFFGEGSRLTVL.

V is TRBV2 and J is TRBJ1-2; D is perhaps TRBD1 (5 bases). The V and J ends lost 6 bases and 7 bases respectively, with 12 bases between them. CDR1 SNHLY and CDR2 FYNNEI come from the germline V gene. The CDR3 is 12 amino acids. CDR3 region: CASRDRGIGYTF. CDR3 nucleotides: TGTGCCAGCAGAGACAGAGGGATTGGCTACACCTTC.

This clone was observed once. The chain links TRBV10-3 to TRBJ2-3; D is perhaps TRBD2 (5 bases). Germline V CDR1 and CDR2: ENHRY, SYGVKD. The V gene lost 2 bases and the J gene lost 5 bases, with 11 bases spanning the gap. The CDR3 is made up of 14 amino acids. The CDR3 protein is CAISEGEPGDTQYF. CDR3 nucleotides: TGTGCCATCAGTGAGGGGGAGCCTGGAGATACGCAGTATTTT.

This chain uses TRBV5-4 with TRBJ2-7; the D gene is possibly TRBD2 (5 bases). Germline V gene data show CDR1 as SGHNT and CDR2 as YYREEE (reference sequence). The CDR3 spans 16 residues. V was trimmed by 1 base and J by 3 bases, leaving 17 bases between them. For the CDR3, the DNA is TGTGCCAGCAGCTTGTCCGCGAGCGGTGCAAACTACGAGCAGTACTTC. As protein: CASSLSASGANYEQYF.

This clone was recorded only once. This CDR3 is also generated by other DNA sequences in the sample. The V and J genes are TRBV20-1 and TRBJ1-1; TRBD1 might be the D (6 bases). The CDR3 consists of 11 residues. The ends were cut back, 3 bases at V and 7 bases at J, with 9 bases in the middle. The V gene's germline CDR1 is DFQATT and CDR2 SNEGSKA (reference sequence). The CDR3 DNA follows: TGCAGTGCTAGGGGGGGCGGTGAAGCTTTCTTT. It encodes CSARGGGEAFF.

The chain joins TRBV30 to TRBJ1-6; 9 nucleotides line up with TRBD1. CDR3 length: 16 amino acids. Germline V CDR1 and CDR2: GTSNPN, SVGIG (reference sequence). J gave up 5 bases and V 0 bases, and 5 bases lay outside the gene matches. The CDR3 coding sequence is TGTGCCTGGAGTGTACAGGGGGCACGCCATAATTCACCCCTCCACTTT. Its translation is CAWSVQGARHNSPLHF.

The chain is built from TRBV28 and TRBJ2-7, with no clear D. Germline V gives CDR1 MDHEN, CDR2 SYDVKM. V was cut by 8 bases and J by 0 bases, with 17 bases left in between. This CDR3 comprises 15 residues. The CDR3 region is CASLGGSWSSYEQYF. Written as DNA, the CDR3 is TGTGCCAGCTTGGGTGGCAGCTGGAGCTCCTACGAGCAGTACTTC.

This clone was recorded at least ten times. The chain is built from TRBV28 and TRBJ1-4, with 9 bases lining up with TRBD1. Per the germline V gene, CDR1 is MDHEN and CDR2 is SYDVKM. Losses at the gene ends were 5 bases for V and 7 bases for J; bases not matched to a gene: 14. This CDR3 region has 17 residues. The DNA of the CDR3 is TGTGCCAGCAGTCCAGGAGGCGGGGGGACAGGGTTTGAAAAACTGTTTTTT. Translating gives CASSPGGGGTGFEKLFF. The whole variable domain, filled in from reference TRBV28 and TRBJ1-4, reads DVKVTQSSRYLVKRTGEKVFLECVQDMDHENMFWYRQDPGLGLRLIYFSYDVKMKEKGDIPEGYSVSREKKERFSLILESASTNQTSMYLCASSPGGGGTGFEKLFFGSGTQLSVL.

V is TRBV27 and J is TRBJ2-1, with D unclear. This CDR3 has 15 residues. The V end lost 4 bases, the J end lost 0 bases, and 10 bases lay between the germline ends. CDR1 is MNHEY, CDR2 SMNVEV, per germline (reference sequence). This CDR3 is CASSSTLYSYNEQFF. The CDR3, as DNA: TGTGCCAGCAGTTCAACACTGTACTCCTACAATGAGCAGTTCTTC.

To note about this clone: The identical CDR3 is also encoded by other nucleotide sequences in the sample. CDR3 bases: TGTGCCAGCTCACCACCCAACTATGGCTACACCTTC. As protein: CASSPPNYGYTF. This rearrangement joins TRBV18 to TRBJ1-2; D gene unclear. Germline lookup yields CDR1 KGHSH and CDR2 LQKENI. This CDR3 spans 12 amino acids. With 0 bases removed from V and 2 bases from J, the gap between germline ends came to 1 base. Complete variable domain (other parts from reference TRBV18 and TRBJ1-2): NAGVMQNPRHLVRRRGQEARLRCSPMKGHSHVYWYRQLPEEGLKFMVYLQKENIIDESGMPKERFSAEFPKEGPSILRIQQVVRGDSAAYFCASSPPNYGYTFGSGTRLTVV.

The chain is built from TRBV25-1 and TRBJ1-2, with TRBD1 matching 7 bases. Germline V gives CDR1 MGHDK, CDR2 SYGVNS. The CDR3 is 13 amino acids. The V segment lost 5 bases and the J segment 3 bases; nucleotides outside the gene matches: 3. The CDR3 DNA is TGTGCCAGCAGTCCCGGGACAGACTATGGCTACACCTTC. It specifies CASSPGTDYGYTF.

The chain couples TRBV19 to TRBJ2-3; no clear D. Germline CDR1 is LNHDA and CDR2 is SQIVND (reference sequence). CDR3 length: 13 residues. The V end lost 3 bases, the J end lost 5 bases, and 9 bases lay between the germline ends. The CDR3 nucleotides read TGTGCCAGTAGTATCGCGGAAAAAGATACGCAGTATTTT. This codes for CASSIAEKDTQYF.

On this clone itself: Other DNA sequences in the sample encode the same CDR3. The genes are TRBV5-1 and TRBJ2-7; D tentatively fits TRBD1 or TRBD2 (5 bases each). The germline V and J ends were trimmed by 4 bases and 2 bases, with 13 bases remaining between them. CDR1 is SGHRS and CDR2 is YFSETQ in the germline V gene. The CDR3 spans 14 residues. The CDR3: CASSPGTGPYEQYF. The CDR3 nucleotides are TGCGCCAGCAGCCCGGGGACGGGTCCCTACGAGCAGTACTTC.

As regards this clone: A much larger clonotype is one base distant, so this may be a read error. The genes are TRBV30 and TRBJ1-5; D possibly corresponds to TRBD1 (5 bases). Trimming removed 5 bases at V and 5 bases at J, with 19 bases between. Germline values: CDR1 GTSNPN, CDR2 SVGIG (reference sequence). CDR3 length: 15 amino acids. Here the CDR3 reads CAWGKRGRADQPQHF. CDR3 sequence (DNA): TGTGCCTGGGGAAAGAGGGGCAGGGCAGATCAGCCCCAGCATTTT.

As DNA, the CDR3 is TGTGCCAGCAGCTTAACCGGGAAGGGAGGCGAGCAGTACTTC. Encoded protein: CASSLTGKGGEQYF. The chain joins TRBV7-9 to TRBJ2-7; perhaps TRBD2 as D (6 bases). The CDR3 sequence is 14 residues long. The V gene's germline CDR1 is SEHNR and CDR2 FQNEAQ (reference sequence). Between the trimmed V and J ends, which lost 2 bases and 6 bases, there was a span of 14 bases. The full variable domain, rest sourced from reference TRBV7-9 and TRBJ2-7, is DTGVSQNPRHKITKRGQNVTFRCDPISEHNRLYWYRQTLGQGPEFLTYFQNEAQLEKSRLLSDRFSAERPKGSFSTLEIQRTEQGDSAMYLCASSLTGKGGEQYFGPGTRLTVT.

The rearrangement uses TRBV30 and TRBJ1-2, with TRBD1 as a possible D gene (5 bases). The CDR3 is 16 amino acids. The V gene lost 4 bases and the J gene lost 5 bases, with 23 bases spanning the gap. CDR1 GTSNPN and CDR2 SVGIG come from the germline V gene (reference sequence). The CDR3 sequence is CAWTLGVGVGGYGYTF. Written as DNA, the CDR3 is TGTGCCTGGACCCTGGGGGTCGGGGTAGGAGGGTATGGCTACACCTTC.

This clone was recorded once. This chain links TRBV5-1 with TRBJ1-1; tentative D call: TRBD1 (5 bases). Trimming shortened V by 0 bases and J by 7 bases, and 10 bases separated the two germline ends. Per the germline V gene, CDR1 is SGHRS and CDR2 is YFSETQ. There are 13 residues in the CDR3. The CDR3: CASSLGGRSEAFF. CDR3 coding DNA: TGCGCCAGCAGCTTGGGGGGACGGAGTGAAGCTTTCTTT.

This chain uses TRBV28 with TRBJ2-3; TRBD2 matches at 10 bases. CDR1 is MDHEN, CDR2 SYDVKM, per germline. This CDR3 contains 15 residues. The ends lost 9 bases at V and 6 bases at J; junction bases unmatched: 12. CDR3 nucleotide sequence: TGTGCCAGTTATAGCGGGAGGCCCGAGGTTGATACGCAGTATTTT. Translating it yields CASYSGRPEVDTQYF.

The genes are TRBV7-8 and TRBJ1-4; unclear D gene. Trimming removed 2 bases at V and 7 bases at J, with 11 bases between. CDR1 is SGHVS, CDR2 FQNEAQ, per germline. This CDR3 spans 14 amino acids. The CDR3 reads CASSLIRGGEKLFF. The CDR3 bases are TGTGCCAGCAGCTTAATCCGGGGTGGTGAAAAACTGTTTTTT. Combining the CDR3 with reference TRBV7-8 and TRBJ1-4 gives the whole variable domain GAGVSQSPRYKVAKRGQDVALRCDPISGHVSLFWYQQALGQGPEFLTYFQNEAQLDKSGLPSDRFFAERPEGSVSTLKIQRTQQEDSAVYLCASSLIRGGEKLFFGSGTQLSVL.

The rearrangement joins TRBV19 to TRBJ1-2; perhaps TRBD1 as D (6 bases). The ends were cut back, 5 bases at V and 7 bases at J, with 14 bases in the middle. The CDR3 length is 13 residues. The germline gives CDR1 LNHDA, CDR2 SQIVND (reference sequence). Written as DNA, the CDR3 is TGTGCCAGTAGTGTTGGTGGAGGGGGTGGCTACACCTTC. Residues: CASSVGGGGGYTF.

J is TRBJ2-3 and V is TRBV7-9; maybe TRBD2 (5 bases). This CDR3 has 14 amino acids. V was clipped by 4 bases and J by 4 bases, with 12 bases between them. Germline V gene lookup returns CDR1 SEHNR and CDR2 FQNEAQ (reference sequence). The CDR3 is CASSSEGSSDTQYF. The CDR3 nucleotides are TGTGCCAGCAGCTCCGAGGGTAGTTCAGATACGCAGTATTTT.

The chain has TRBV5-1 and TRBJ1-1; D may be TRBD1 (5 bases). Germline CDR1 reads SGHRS; CDR2 reads YFSETQ. CDR3 length: 15 residues. The V gene lost 6 bases and the J gene lost 4 bases, with 19 bases spanning the gap. The CDR3: CASTIGGGESTEAFF. The DNA for the CDR3 is TGCGCCAGCACCATCGGGGGTGGGGAGTCCACTGAAGCTTTCTTT.

Details on this clone: This sample includes further DNA sequences coding for the same CDR3. The rearrangement links TRBV7-9 to TRBJ1-1, with 8 positions matching TRBD1. This CDR3 region has 13 residues. Trimming cost V 4 bases and J 3 bases; bases outside gene matches: 1. CDR1 is SEHNR, CDR2 FQNEAQ, per germline (reference sequence). The CDR3 region has the DNA TGTGCCAGCAGCTCACAGGGGGACACTGAAGCTTTCTTT. Translation: CASSSQGDTEAFF.